This is a list of T cell receptor beta chains from one sample in a study of metastatic and nonmetastatic thyroid tumors. TCRdb called clones again from the PCR reads with MiXCR. Among 25,000 to 30,000 clones listed, around a quarter were seen once. The sequenced material came from blood. The receptors stem from a female donor with papillary thyroid cancer or a benign thyroid nodule (not recorded which). Some clones in this sample may be carry-over from other donors' samples. Each CDR3 is given with its conserved first and last residue. Fields, in order: D gene, clone size, CDR3 length, J gene, V gene, CDR3 DNA, CDR3 protein. A D gene is named only where the DNA matches it firmly. For some rows the clone size is stated as once, few or many, or as a class when expanded; others skip it.

D: NA
size: many
length: 15
J: TRBJ1-1
V: TRBV4-3
DNA: TGCGCCAGCAGCCGAGACCGGGGGAAGCGCACTGAAGCTTTCTTT
CDR3: CASSRDRGKRTEAFF

D: NA
size: large
length: 15
J: TRBJ2-6
V: TRBV6-1
DNA: TGTGCCAGCAGTGAAGGGGGCTCTGGGGCCAACGTCCTGACTTTC
CDR3: CASSEGGSGANVLTF

D: NA
size: many
length: 15
J: TRBJ2-5
V: TRBV7-6
DNA: TGTGCCAGCAGCTTAGGGGCAGGGAATATGGAGACCCAGTACTTC
CDR3: CASSLGAGNMETQYF

D: NA
size: NA
length: 16
J: TRBJ2-2
V: TRBV2
DNA: TGTGCCAGCAGTGAGCTAGCGAGGAGAGGGGCCGGGGAGCTGTTTTTT
CDR3: CASSELARRGAGELFF

D: NA
size: many
length: 13
J: TRBJ2-1
V: TRBV7-2
DNA: TGTGCCAGCAGCTTTAGGTGGGGGGATGAGCAGTTCTTC
CDR3: CASSFRWGDEQFF

D: TRBD2
size: NA
length: 15
J: TRBJ2-1
V: TRBV7-2
DNA: TGTGCCAGCAGCTTAGCGGGAGGGCTCTCTGGTGAGCAGTTCTTC
CDR3: CASSLAGGLSGEQFF

D: NA
size: many
length: 14
J: TRBJ2-3
V: TRBV7-9
DNA: TGTGCCAGCAGCTCTAATAAGGGGGCAGATACGCAGTATTTT
CDR3: CASSSNKGADTQYF

D: NA
size: medium-sized
length: 14
J: TRBJ2-7
V: TRBV27
DNA: TGTGCCAGCAGCCTTGCTACCAACTCCTACGAGCAGTACTTC
CDR3: CASSLATNSYEQYF

D: TRBD1
size: many
length: 15
J: TRBJ1-2
V: TRBV6-1
DNA: TGTGCCAGCAGTCCCGGCCCTGGACAGGTTGGTGGCTACACCTTC
CDR3: CASSPGPGQVGGYTF

D: NA
size: many
length: 16
J: TRBJ1-3
V: TRBV19
DNA: TGTGCCAGTAGTACCGGACGGGCCTTCTCTGGAAACACCATATATTTT
CDR3: CASSTGRAFSGNTIYF

D: NA
size: NA
length: 13
J: TRBJ2-7
V: TRBV27
DNA: TGTGCCAACCACCTCCAGGGTGGCCTCGAGCAGTACTTC
CDR3: CANHLQGGLEQYF

D: TRBD1
size: many
length: 14
J: TRBJ2-7
V: TRBV19
DNA: TGTGCCAGTAGCCAGAGACAGGGCATGTCCGAGCAGTACTTC
CDR3: CASSQRQGMSEQYF

D: NA
size: many
length: 17
J: TRBJ2-1
V: TRBV7-2
DNA: TGTGCCAGCAGCCCCCCGCGTGGGGGATTTGGACCTGGTGAGCAGTTCTTC
CDR3: CASSPPRGGFGPGEQFF

D: TRBD1
size: many
length: 15
J: TRBJ1-1
V: TRBV28
DNA: TGTGCCAGCAGTCCCGACAGGGGGGTTAAGACTGAAGCTTTCTTT
CDR3: CASSPDRGVKTEAFF

D: NA
size: many
length: 11
J: TRBJ2-5
V: TRBV30
DNA: TGTGCCTGGAGTCAGGAAGAGACCCAGTACTTC
CDR3: CAWSQEETQYF

D: TRBD1
size: many
length: 16
J: TRBJ2-7
V: TRBV4-3
DNA: TGCGCCAGCAGCCAAGATACAGGGGGCTACTCCTACGAGCAGTACTTC
CDR3: CASSQDTGGYSYEQYF

D: NA
size: many
length: 15
J: TRBJ2-4
V: TRBV15
DNA: TGTGCCACCAGCAGAACCGGGGGTGGGGGAAACATTCAGTACTTC
CDR3: CATSRTGGGGNIQYF

D: NA
size: NA
length: 14
J: TRBJ2-7
V: TRBV30
DNA: TGTGCCTGGAGTGTACTCGACGGGTTCTACGAGCAGTACTTC
CDR3: CAWSVLDGFYEQYF